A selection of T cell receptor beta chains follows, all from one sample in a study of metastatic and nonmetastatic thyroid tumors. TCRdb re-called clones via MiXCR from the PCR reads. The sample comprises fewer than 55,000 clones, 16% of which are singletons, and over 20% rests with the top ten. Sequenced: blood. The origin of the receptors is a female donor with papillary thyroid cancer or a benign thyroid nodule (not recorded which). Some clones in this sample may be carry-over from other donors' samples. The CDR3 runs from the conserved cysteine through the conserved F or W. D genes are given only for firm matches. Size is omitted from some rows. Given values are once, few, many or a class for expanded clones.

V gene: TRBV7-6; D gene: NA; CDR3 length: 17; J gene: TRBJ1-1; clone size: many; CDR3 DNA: TGTGCCAGCAGCTCATCTGAGGGAACTGTAATTAACACTGAAGCTTTCTTT; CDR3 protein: CASSSSEGTVINTEAFF
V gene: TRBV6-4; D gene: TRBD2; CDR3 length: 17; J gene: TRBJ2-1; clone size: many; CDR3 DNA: TGTGCCAGCAGTGAGTACCCAGCGGGAGCCCCCTTCAATGAGCAGTTCTTC; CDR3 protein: CASSEYPAGAPFNEQFF
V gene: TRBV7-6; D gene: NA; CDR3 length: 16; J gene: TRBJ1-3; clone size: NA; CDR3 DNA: TGTGCCAGCAGCTTGGAGGACGGAAACTCTGGAAACACCATATATTTT; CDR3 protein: CASSLEDGNSGNTIYF
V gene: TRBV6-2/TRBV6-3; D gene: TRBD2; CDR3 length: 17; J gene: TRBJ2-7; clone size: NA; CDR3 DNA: TGTGCCAGCAGTTACTCGATTCAGGCTAGCGGGAGCTACGAGCAGTACTTC; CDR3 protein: CASSYSIQASGSYEQYF
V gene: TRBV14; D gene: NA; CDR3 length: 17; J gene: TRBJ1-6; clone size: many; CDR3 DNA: TGTGCCAGCAGCCAAGGAGGAGTGGGGCTGGGGTCTTCACCCCTCCACTTT; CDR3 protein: CASSQGGVGLGSSPLHF
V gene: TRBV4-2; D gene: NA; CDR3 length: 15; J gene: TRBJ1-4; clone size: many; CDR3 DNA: TGTGCCAGCAGCCAAGTCGTGGGGGCTAATGAAAAACTGTTTTTT; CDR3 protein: CASSQVVGANEKLFF
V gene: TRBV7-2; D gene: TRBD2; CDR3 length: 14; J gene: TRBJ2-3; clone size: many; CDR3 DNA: TGTGCCAGTCTACTAGCGGGAGGACGTGATACGCAGTATTTT; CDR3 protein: CASLLAGGRDTQYF
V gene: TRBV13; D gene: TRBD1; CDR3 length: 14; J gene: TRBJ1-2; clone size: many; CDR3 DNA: TGTGCCAGCAGCTCGAACAGGGACAGCTATGGCTACACCTTC; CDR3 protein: CASSSNRDSYGYTF
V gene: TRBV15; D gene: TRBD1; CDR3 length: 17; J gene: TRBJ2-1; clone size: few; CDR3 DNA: TGTGCCACCAGCAGAGATACTCCAGGGGGATCATACAATGAGCAGTTCTTC; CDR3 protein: CATSRDTPGGSYNEQFF
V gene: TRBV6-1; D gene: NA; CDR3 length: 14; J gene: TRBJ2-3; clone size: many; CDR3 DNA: TGTGCCAGCACCAGAGAGGGAGTCTGGGATACGCAGTATTTT; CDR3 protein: CASTREGVWDTQYF
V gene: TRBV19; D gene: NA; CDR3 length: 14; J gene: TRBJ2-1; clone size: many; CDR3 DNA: TGTGCCAGTATAGGGGGGGGCGGATTCTATGAGCAGTTCTTC; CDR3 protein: CASIGGGGFYEQFF
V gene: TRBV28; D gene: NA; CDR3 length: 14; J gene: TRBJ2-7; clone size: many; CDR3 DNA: TGTGCCAGCAGTTTGGGCCCCCCCCCCCACGAGCAGTACTTC; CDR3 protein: CASSLGPPPHEQYF
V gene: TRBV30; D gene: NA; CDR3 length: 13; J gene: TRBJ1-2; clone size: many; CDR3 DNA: TGTGCCCTCCTTTTCGGTGAAATCTATGGCTACACCTTC; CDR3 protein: CALLFGEIYGYTF
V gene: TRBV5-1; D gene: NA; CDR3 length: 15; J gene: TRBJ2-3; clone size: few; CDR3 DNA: TGCGCCAGCAGCTTGGATGGCGGGTTCACAGATACGCAGTATTTT; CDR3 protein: CASSLDGGFTDTQYF
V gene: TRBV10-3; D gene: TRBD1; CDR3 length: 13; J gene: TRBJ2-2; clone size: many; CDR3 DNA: TGTGCCATCAGTGGCAGGGGGACCGGGGAGCTGTTTTTT; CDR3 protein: CAISGRGTGELFF
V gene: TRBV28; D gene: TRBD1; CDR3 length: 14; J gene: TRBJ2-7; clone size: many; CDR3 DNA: TGTGCCAGCTTTGCCGGACAGGGGGGCTACGAGCAGTACTTC; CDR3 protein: CASFAGQGGYEQYF
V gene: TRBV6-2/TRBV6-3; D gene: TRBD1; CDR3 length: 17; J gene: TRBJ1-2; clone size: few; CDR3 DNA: TGTGCCAGCAGAATTACCGGGACAGGGGATGGTAACTATGGCTACACCTTC; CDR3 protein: CASRITGTGDGNYGYTF
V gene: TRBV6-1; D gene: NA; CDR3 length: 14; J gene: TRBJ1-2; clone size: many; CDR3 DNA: TGTGCCAGCAGCGATACAGGAATTAACTATGGCTACACCTTC; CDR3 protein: CASSDTGINYGYTF
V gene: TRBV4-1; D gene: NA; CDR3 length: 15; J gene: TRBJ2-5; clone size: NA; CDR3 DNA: TGCGCCAGCAGTCTTGGACAGCGCGCCGGGGAGACCCAGTACTTC; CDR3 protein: CASSLGQRAGETQYF
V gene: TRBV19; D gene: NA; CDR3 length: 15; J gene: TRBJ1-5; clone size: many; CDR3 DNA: TGTGCCAGTAGTTTAAGGGACGGTGGGGCTCAGCCCCAGCATTTT; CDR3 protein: CASSLRDGGAQPQHF
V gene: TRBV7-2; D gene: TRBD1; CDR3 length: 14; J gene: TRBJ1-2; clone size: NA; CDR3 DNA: TGTGCCAGCAGCTTGGACAGGGGCTCCTATGGCTACACCTTC; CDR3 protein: CASSLDRGSYGYTF
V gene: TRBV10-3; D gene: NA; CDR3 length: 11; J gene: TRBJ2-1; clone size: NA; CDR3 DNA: TGTGCCACCGCGCAACTGTATGAGCAGTTCTTC; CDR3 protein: CATAQLYEQFF
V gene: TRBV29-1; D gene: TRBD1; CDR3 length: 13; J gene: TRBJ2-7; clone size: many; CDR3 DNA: TGCAGCGTCCGCCGGGACAGAGCCTACGAGCAGTACTTC; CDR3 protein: CSVRRDRAYEQYF
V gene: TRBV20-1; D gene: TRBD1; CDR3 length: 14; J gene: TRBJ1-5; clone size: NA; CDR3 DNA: TGCAGTGTCACACAGGGGGTTAGCAATCAGCCCCAGCATTTT; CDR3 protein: CSVTQGVSNQPQHF
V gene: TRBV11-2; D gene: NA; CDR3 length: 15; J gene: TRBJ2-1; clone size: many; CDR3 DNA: TGTGCCAGCAGTGTCACAGTCTCCTCCTACAATGAGCAGTTCTTC; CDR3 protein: CASSVTVSSYNEQFF
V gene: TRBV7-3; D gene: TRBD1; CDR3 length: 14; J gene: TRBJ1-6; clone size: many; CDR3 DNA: TGTGCCAGCAGACGGGACAGGGCAGGATCACCCCTCCACTTT; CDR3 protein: CASRRDRAGSPLHF
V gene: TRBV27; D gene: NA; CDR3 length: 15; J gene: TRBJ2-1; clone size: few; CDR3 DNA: TGTGCCAGCAGTTTAGAGAGCGGGCGTTACAATGAGCAGTTCTTC; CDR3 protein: CASSLESGRYNEQFF
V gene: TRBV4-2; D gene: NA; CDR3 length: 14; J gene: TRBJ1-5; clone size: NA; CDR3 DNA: TGTGCCAGCAGCCAAGTTTCGGTTGATCAGCCCCAGCATTTT; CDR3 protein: CASSQVSVDQPQHF
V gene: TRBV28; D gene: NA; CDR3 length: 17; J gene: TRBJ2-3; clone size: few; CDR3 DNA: TGTGCCAGCAGTTTAGAAGGCCTAGCGAGGAGCACAGATACGCAGTATTTT; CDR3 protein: CASSLEGLARSTDTQYF
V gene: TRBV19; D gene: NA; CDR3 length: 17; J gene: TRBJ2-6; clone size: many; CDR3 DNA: TGTGCCAGTAGTAAGGGACTTCTTCTCTCTGGGGCCAACGTCCTGACTTTC; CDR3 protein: CASSKGLLLSGANVLTF
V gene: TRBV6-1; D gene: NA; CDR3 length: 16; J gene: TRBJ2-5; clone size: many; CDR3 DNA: TGTGCCAGCAGTGAACCGGGACGGCTTCTACAAGAGACCCAGTACTTC; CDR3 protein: CASSEPGRLLQETQYF
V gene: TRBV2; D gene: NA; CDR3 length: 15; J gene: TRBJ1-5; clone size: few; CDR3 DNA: TGTGTCAGCACAAGGGCCCCAGCGAGCAATCAGCCCCAGCATTTT; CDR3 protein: CVSTRAPASNQPQHF
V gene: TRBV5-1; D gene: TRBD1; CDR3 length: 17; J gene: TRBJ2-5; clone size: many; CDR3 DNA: TGCGCCAGCAGCTTGGCTGGCTGGGGGACAGGGCAAGAGACCCAGTACTTC; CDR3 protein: CASSLAGWGTGQETQYF
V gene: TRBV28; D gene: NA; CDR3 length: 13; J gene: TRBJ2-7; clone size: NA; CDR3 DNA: TGTGCCAGTTTCAGGGACTCTCCCTACGAGCAGTACTTC; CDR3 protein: CASFRDSPYEQYF
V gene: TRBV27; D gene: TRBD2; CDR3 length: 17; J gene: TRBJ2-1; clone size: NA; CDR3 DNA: TGTGCCAGCAGTTTATCCGGGACTAGCGGGAGAGGCAATGAGCAGTTCTTC; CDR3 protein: CASSLSGTSGRGNEQFF
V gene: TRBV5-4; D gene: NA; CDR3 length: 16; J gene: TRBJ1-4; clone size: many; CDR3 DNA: TGTGCCAGCAGCTTAAATAAACAGGGTTCTAATGAAAAACTGTTTTTT; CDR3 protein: CASSLNKQGSNEKLFF
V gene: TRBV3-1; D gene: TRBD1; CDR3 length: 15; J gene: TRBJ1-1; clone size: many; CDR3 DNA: TGTGCCAGCAGCCACTATGACAGGGGAAACACTGAAGCTTTCTTT; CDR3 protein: CASSHYDRGNTEAFF
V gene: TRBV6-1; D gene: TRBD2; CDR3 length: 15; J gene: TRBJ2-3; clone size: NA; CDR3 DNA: TGTGCCACCTTATTCGGCGGGAGGGCCAATGATATGCGGTATTTT; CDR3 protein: CATLFGGRANDMRYF
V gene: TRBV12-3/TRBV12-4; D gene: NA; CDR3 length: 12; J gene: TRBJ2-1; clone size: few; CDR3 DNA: TGTGCCAGCAATGACATAGGGCATGAGCAGTTCTTC; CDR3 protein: CASNDIGHEQFF
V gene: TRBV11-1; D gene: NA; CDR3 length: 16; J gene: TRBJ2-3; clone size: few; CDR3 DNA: TGTGCCAGCAGCCCGCAAGGGGGGGCCGGAACAGATACGCAGTATTTT; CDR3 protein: CASSPQGGAGTDTQYF
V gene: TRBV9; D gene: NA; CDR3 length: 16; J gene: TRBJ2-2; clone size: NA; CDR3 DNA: TGTGCCAGCAGCCCCCGGCGGGCTTCGAACACCGGGGAGCTGTTTTTT; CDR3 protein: CASSPRRASNTGELFF
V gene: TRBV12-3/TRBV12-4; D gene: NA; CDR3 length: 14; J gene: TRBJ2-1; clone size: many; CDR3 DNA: TGTGCCAGCAGAGGGAGTAGCTCCTACAATGAGCAGTTCTTC; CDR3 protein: CASRGSSSYNEQFF
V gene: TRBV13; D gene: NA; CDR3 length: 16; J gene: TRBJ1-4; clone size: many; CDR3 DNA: TGTGCCAGCAGCTTCGCCGGGGGGGATTCTAATGAAAAACTGTTTTTT; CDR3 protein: CASSFAGGDSNEKLFF
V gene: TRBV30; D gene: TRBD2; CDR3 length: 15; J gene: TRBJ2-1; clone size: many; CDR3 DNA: TGTGCCTGGAGTCCGGGACTAGCGGGATACAATGAGCAGTTCTTC; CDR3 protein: CAWSPGLAGYNEQFF
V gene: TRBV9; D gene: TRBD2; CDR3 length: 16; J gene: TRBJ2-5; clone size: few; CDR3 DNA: TGTGCCAGCAGCGTAGGACTAGCGGGGGCTCACGAGACCCAGTACTTC; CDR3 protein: CASSVGLAGAHETQYF
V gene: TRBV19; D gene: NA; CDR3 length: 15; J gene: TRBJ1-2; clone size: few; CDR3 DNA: TGTGCCAGTAGTATATCGGGGTCCCGACCATATGGCTACACCTTC; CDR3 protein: CASSISGSRPYGYTF
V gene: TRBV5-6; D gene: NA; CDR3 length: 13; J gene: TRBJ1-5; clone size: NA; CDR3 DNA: TGTGCCAGCAGCTTGTGGGGGTTTCAGCCCCAGCATTTT; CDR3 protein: CASSLWGFQPQHF
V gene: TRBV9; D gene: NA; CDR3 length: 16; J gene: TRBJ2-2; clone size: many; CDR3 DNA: TGTGCCAGCAGCGTTCAGTCCACGAGGCGTGGCGGGGAGCTGTTTTTT; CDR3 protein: CASSVQSTRRGGELFF
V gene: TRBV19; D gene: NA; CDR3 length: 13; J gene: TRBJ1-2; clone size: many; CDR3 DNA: TGTGCCAGTACCTTACAGGGTTATGATGGCTACACCTTC; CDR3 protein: CASTLQGYDGYTF
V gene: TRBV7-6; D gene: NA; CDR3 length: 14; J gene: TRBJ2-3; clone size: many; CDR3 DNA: TGTGCCAGCAGCTTCCAGGCGGGTACAGATACGCAGTATTTT; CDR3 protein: CASSFQAGTDTQYF
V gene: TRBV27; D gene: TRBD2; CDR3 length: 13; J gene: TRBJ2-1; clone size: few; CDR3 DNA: TGTGCCAGCAGTCTGACTAGCTCCAATGAGCAGTTCTTC; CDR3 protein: CASSLTSSNEQFF